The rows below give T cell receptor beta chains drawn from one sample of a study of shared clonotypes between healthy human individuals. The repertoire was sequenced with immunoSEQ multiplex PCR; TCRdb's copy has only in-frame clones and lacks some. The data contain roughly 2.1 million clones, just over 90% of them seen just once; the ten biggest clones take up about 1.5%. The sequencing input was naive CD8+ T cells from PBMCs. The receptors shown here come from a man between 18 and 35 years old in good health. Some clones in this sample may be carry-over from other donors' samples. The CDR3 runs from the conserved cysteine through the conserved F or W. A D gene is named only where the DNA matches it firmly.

CDR3 protein: CASSVGPEANYGYTF
J gene: TRBJ1-2
D gene: NA
V gene: TRBV9

CDR3 protein: CASQPTGEEETQYF
J gene: TRBJ2-5
D gene: TRBD1
V gene: TRBV28

CDR3 protein: CASSLVTGTDTQYF
J gene: TRBJ2-3
D gene: NA
V gene: TRBV7-9

CDR3 protein: CASSLGGGGSYEQYF
J gene: TRBJ2-7
D gene: TRBD2
V gene: TRBV7-2

CDR3 protein: CASSPSSYEQYF
J gene: TRBJ2-7
D gene: NA
V gene: TRBV27

CDR3 protein: CASSLTREHTIYF
J gene: TRBJ1-3
D gene: NA
V gene: TRBV27

CDR3 protein: CASSLATGQETQYF
J gene: TRBJ2-5
D gene: NA
V gene: TRBV7-9

CDR3 protein: CASSQKTSGSSYEQYF
J gene: TRBJ2-7
D gene: TRBD2
V gene: TRBV4-1

CDR3 protein: CASSQFNEQFF
J gene: TRBJ2-1
D gene: NA
V gene: TRBV4-2

CDR3 protein: CATSISGWTNEKLFF
J gene: TRBJ1-4
D gene: NA
V gene: TRBV15

CDR3 protein: CASSPTSGRTDTQYF
J gene: TRBJ2-3
D gene: TRBD2
V gene: TRBV7-3

CDR3 protein: CASSIGTSAEAFF
J gene: TRBJ1-1
D gene: NA
V gene: TRBV9

CDR3 protein: CASSSWTAGNYGYTF
J gene: TRBJ1-2
D gene: NA
V gene: TRBV7-8

CDR3 protein: CASSVRGLDPYNEQFF
J gene: TRBJ2-1
D gene: NA
V gene: TRBV9

CDR3 protein: CASSRIREVDTQYF
J gene: TRBJ2-3
D gene: TRBD2
V gene: TRBV28

CDR3 protein: CASRLTKRVSYNEQFF
J gene: TRBJ2-1
D gene: NA
V gene: TRBV6-6

CDR3 protein: CASSLDGRNQPQHF
J gene: TRBJ1-5
D gene: NA
V gene: TRBV7-8

CDR3 protein: CSVRTGEGREQYF
J gene: TRBJ2-7
D gene: TRBD1
V gene: TRBV29-1

CDR3 protein: CASSYSIGYEQYF
J gene: TRBJ2-7
D gene: NA
V gene: TRBV6-6

CDR3 protein: CASSLSTDYNEQFF
J gene: TRBJ2-1
D gene: NA
V gene: TRBV28

CDR3 protein: CASSPWGAGGAYEQYF
J gene: TRBJ2-7
D gene: TRBD2
V gene: TRBV11-2

CDR3 protein: CASSLWSQGGNQPQHF
J gene: TRBJ1-5
D gene: NA
V gene: TRBV28

CDR3 protein: CASSLAGNVYEQYF
J gene: TRBJ2-7
D gene: TRBD2
V gene: TRBV5-6

CDR3 protein: CASSQGLGINEQFF
J gene: TRBJ2-1
D gene: NA
V gene: TRBV7-9

CDR3 protein: CATSREASGSYEQYF
J gene: TRBJ2-7
D gene: TRBD2
V gene: TRBV15

CDR3 protein: CSVELGLGVEQFF
J gene: TRBJ2-1
D gene: TRBD2
V gene: TRBV29-1

CDR3 protein: CASSSLGTPVRNTEAFF
J gene: TRBJ1-1
D gene: NA
V gene: TRBV7-9

CDR3 protein: CASSIAGGDGYTF
J gene: TRBJ1-2
D gene: NA
V gene: TRBV19

CDR3 protein: CAWSERDVRSPLHF
J gene: TRBJ1-6
D gene: NA
V gene: TRBV30

CDR3 protein: CASSRGTGNTEAFF
J gene: TRBJ1-1
D gene: TRBD1
V gene: TRBV4-1

CDR3 protein: CASSLNRAYEQYF
J gene: TRBJ2-7
D gene: NA
V gene: TRBV27

CDR3 protein: CASSFQKVSNQPQHF
J gene: TRBJ1-5
D gene: NA
V gene: TRBV28

CDR3 protein: CASSAAPGTGWNEQYF
J gene: TRBJ2-7
D gene: TRBD1
V gene: TRBV19

CDR3 protein: CASSIGQTEAFF
J gene: TRBJ1-1
D gene: NA
V gene: TRBV19

CDR3 protein: CATSRGDVWAGGPSSYNEQFF
J gene: TRBJ2-1
D gene: TRBD2
V gene: TRBV15

CDR3 protein: CASSPLRPTLAKNIQYF
J gene: TRBJ2-4
D gene: NA
V gene: TRBV27

CDR3 protein: CASSVEGGIYYNEQFF
J gene: TRBJ2-1
D gene: NA
V gene: TRBV9

CDR3 protein: CASREAYEQYF
J gene: TRBJ2-7
D gene: NA
V gene: TRBV7-9

CDR3 protein: CAWSGAGRGYNEQFF
J gene: TRBJ2-1
D gene: NA
V gene: TRBV30

CDR3 protein: CSAPGQGDGELFF
J gene: TRBJ2-2
D gene: TRBD1
V gene: TRBV29-1

CDR3 protein: CASSFRFREQYF
J gene: TRBJ2-7
D gene: NA
V gene: TRBV7-9

CDR3 protein: CASSLGTGAYNEQFF
J gene: TRBJ2-1
D gene: TRBD1
V gene: TRBV28

CDR3 protein: CASSQDGSRSGNTIYF
J gene: TRBJ1-3
D gene: NA
V gene: TRBV7-9

CDR3 protein: CASRDYRGKLFF
J gene: TRBJ1-4
D gene: TRBD1
V gene: TRBV13

CDR3 protein: CASSAGGANEQYF
J gene: TRBJ2-7
D gene: TRBD2
V gene: TRBV9

CDR3 protein: CAISDGKVGGVNEQFF
J gene: TRBJ2-1
D gene: NA
V gene: TRBV10-3

CDR3 protein: CASSRDRGPLNTEAFF
J gene: TRBJ1-1
D gene: TRBD1
V gene: TRBV28

CDR3 protein: CASSLEVREWTDTQYF
J gene: TRBJ2-3
D gene: NA
V gene: TRBV5-1

CDR3 protein: CASSSDRGFGQPQHF
J gene: TRBJ1-5
D gene: TRBD1
V gene: TRBV28

CDR3 protein: CASRGLLGRSGYTF
J gene: TRBJ1-2
D gene: NA
V gene: TRBV2